These T cell receptor beta chains were read from a single sample in a study of T cells in Graves' hyperthyroidism and ophthalmopathy. Each CDR3 protein is one row after TCRdb ran MiXCR on the multiplex PCR reads. The data contain under 300,000 distinct CDR3 sequences, about 16% of them singletons. Sequencing was performed on blood. The receptors were gathered from a woman aged 45-59 years with Graves' hyperthyroidism that later progressed to Graves' ophthalmopathy. The CDR3 runs from the conserved cysteine through the conserved F or W. Fields, in order: CDR3 DNA, CDR3 protein, clone size, J gene, CDR3 length, D gene, V gene. The D gene is left open where the match is weak. Not every row has a clone size; where given, it reads once, few, many or a size class.

DNA: TGCGCCAGCAGCTTGGAGACAGGGAGCGGCTACACCTTC
CDR3: CASSLETGSGYTF
size: many
J: TRBJ1-2
length: 13
D: TRBD1
V: TRBV5-5

DNA: TGTGCCAGCAGTTTAGAGGGACTAGGGGCACTCCGTACGCAGTATTTT
CDR3: CASSLEGLGALRTQYF
size: .
J: TRBJ2-3
length: 16
D: TRBD2
V: TRBV28

DNA: TGTGCTAGCAGCTTAAGCACTAGCGGTCTTGGCGGGGAGCTGTTTTTT
CDR3: CASSLSTSGLGGELFF
size: .
J: TRBJ2-2
length: 16
D: TRBD2
V: TRBV7-7

DNA: TGTGCCAGCAGTTATTGGGACCCAGGAACCGACGAGCAGTACTTC
CDR3: CASSYWDPGTDEQYF
size: many
J: TRBJ2-7
length: 15
D: .
V: TRBV6-1

DNA: TGTGCCAGCAGCTATGGACAGGGCGGCTATGGCTACACCTTC
CDR3: CASSYGQGGYGYTF
size: many
J: TRBJ1-2
length: 14
D: TRBD1
V: TRBV12-3/TRBV12-4

DNA: TGTGCCAGCAAGGGTAAGGGACTCTATAGCAATCAGCCCCAGCATTTT
CDR3: CASKGKGLYSNQPQHF
size: .
J: TRBJ1-5
length: 16
D: .
V: TRBV2

DNA: TGTGCCAGCTCACCGGCCTATTTTCAAGAGACCCAGTACTTC
CDR3: CASSPAYFQETQYF
size: many
J: TRBJ2-5
length: 14
D: .
V: TRBV18

DNA: TGTGCCACCACACCGAGCTCCTATAATTCACCCCTCCACTTT
CDR3: CATTPSSYNSPLHF
size: many
J: TRBJ1-6
length: 14
D: .
V: TRBV2

DNA: TGCAGTGCTAGCAGGGATTGGGAGACCCAGTACTTC
CDR3: CSASRDWETQYF
size: .
J: TRBJ2-5
length: 12
D: .
V: TRBV20-1

DNA: TGTGCCAGCAGCTTGCCCCCCACAGATACGCAGTATTTT
CDR3: CASSLPPTDTQYF
size: .
J: TRBJ2-3
length: 13
D: .
V: TRBV5-6

DNA: TGTGCCAGCAGGCCGACAGCTGCAACCTACGAGCAGTACTTC
CDR3: CASRPTAATYEQYF
size: many
J: TRBJ2-7
length: 14
D: .
V: TRBV2

DNA: TGTGCCAGCAGCCACAGGACAAATGAGCAGTTCTTC
CDR3: CASSHRTNEQFF
size: many
J: TRBJ2-1
length: 12
D: .
V: TRBV3-1

DNA: TGCAGTGCTAGAGTAGCAGGGGGCCAAAACATTCAGTACTTC
CDR3: CSARVAGGQNIQYF
size: .
J: TRBJ2-4
length: 14
D: TRBD1
V: TRBV20-1

DNA: TGTGCCAGCAGCTTAATGGCAGACGAGCAGTACTTC
CDR3: CASSLMADEQYF
size: many
J: TRBJ2-7
length: 12
D: .
V: TRBV11-2

DNA: TGCGCCAGCAGCCAAGTTGGGGGTTTGGGCACTGAAGCTTTCTTT
CDR3: CASSQVGGLGTEAFF
size: many
J: TRBJ1-1
length: 15
D: .
V: TRBV4-1

DNA: TGTGCCAGCGGTGGCAGGGGAAGAGGAAATGAAAAACTGTTTTTT
CDR3: CASGGRGRGNEKLFF
size: many
J: TRBJ1-4
length: 15
D: .
V: TRBV28

DNA: TGTGCCAGCACCCAAAGTAGCTCCTACAATGAGCAGTTCTTC
CDR3: CASTQSSSYNEQFF
size: many
J: TRBJ2-1
length: 14
D: .
V: TRBV12-3/TRBV12-4

DNA: TGCGCCAGCAGCCCGGACAGGATTTATGGCTACACCTTC
CDR3: CASSPDRIYGYTF
size: few
J: TRBJ1-2
length: 13
D: TRBD1
V: TRBV5-1

DNA: TGTGCCAGCAGTATTTCGCGGACAGGGAGGAATGGCTACACCTTC
CDR3: CASSISRTGRNGYTF
size: many
J: TRBJ1-2
length: 15
D: TRBD1
V: TRBV27

DNA: TGTGCCAGCAGCTTGGGACCCGGCGGGTATACGCAGTATTTT
CDR3: CASSLGPGGYTQYF
size: many
J: TRBJ2-3
length: 14
D: .
V: TRBV7-3

DNA: TGTGCCAGCAGCTTCGGAGGTGAGCAGTTCTTC
CDR3: CASSFGGEQFF
size: many
J: TRBJ2-1
length: 11
D: .
V: TRBV7-3

DNA: TGTGCCAGCAGTGAGAAAGCGGGAGGGGGCCCAGAGACCCAGTACTTC
CDR3: CASSEKAGGGPETQYF
size: many
J: TRBJ2-5
length: 16
D: TRBD2
V: TRBV6-1

DNA: TGCAGTGCTAGTAAGGCGGGAGGACCCTACGAGCAGTACTTC
CDR3: CSASKAGGPYEQYF
size: many
J: TRBJ2-7
length: 14
D: TRBD2
V: TRBV20-1

DNA: TGTGCCAGCAGGACAGACAGGGGTAGGGGGGAGCTGTTTTTT
CDR3: CASRTDRGRGELFF
size: many
J: TRBJ2-2
length: 14
D: TRBD1
V: TRBV2

DNA: TGCGCCAGCAGCTTGGGAACTAGCGGGAGCGGCGAGCAGTACTTC
CDR3: CASSLGTSGSGEQYF
size: many
J: TRBJ2-7
length: 15
D: TRBD2
V: TRBV5-1

DNA: TGTGCCAGCTCCCATCGGGACAGCGGCCAAGAGACCCAGTACTTC
CDR3: CASSHRDSGQETQYF
size: many
J: TRBJ2-5
length: 15
D: TRBD1
V: TRBV18

DNA: TGTGCCAGCAGTGTACTAATGAACACTGAAGCTTTCTTT
CDR3: CASSVLMNTEAFF
size: many
J: TRBJ1-1
length: 13
D: .
V: TRBV2

DNA: TGCGCCAGCAGCCAAGAACCGGGACAGGGGATGAACACTGAAGCTTTCTTT
CDR3: CASSQEPGQGMNTEAFF
size: few
J: TRBJ1-1
length: 17
D: TRBD1
V: TRBV4-1

DNA: TGTGCCTGGAGTGCCGACCGAGACACTGAAGCTTTCTTT
CDR3: CAWSADRDTEAFF
size: many
J: TRBJ1-1
length: 13
D: .
V: TRBV30

DNA: TGCAGCGTTGAAGACGGCGGAAACACCATATATTTT
CDR3: CSVEDGGNTIYF
size: few
J: TRBJ1-3
length: 12
D: .
V: TRBV29-1

DNA: TGTGCCAGCAGCCCCAGTAAACTAGGGTCCAATGAGCAGTTCTTC
CDR3: CASSPSKLGSNEQFF
size: many
J: TRBJ2-1
length: 15
D: .
V: TRBV9

DNA: TGTGCCAGCAGTTATAGGAGCTCCTATAATTCACCCCTCCACTTT
CDR3: CASSYRSSYNSPLHF
size: .
J: TRBJ1-6
length: 15
D: .
V: TRBV6-5

DNA: TGTGCCAGCAGTTTGTCGGGGAACAATCAGCCCCAGCATTTT
CDR3: CASSLSGNNQPQHF
size: .
J: TRBJ1-5
length: 14
D: .
V: TRBV12-3/TRBV12-4